Listed here are 7 T cell receptor beta chains from one sample, sequenced in a study of shared clonotypes between healthy human individuals. The protocol was immunoSEQ multiplex PCR, while the TCRdb copy is restricted to in-frame clones and leaves out a portion. This sample has under 1,100,000 clones; approximately 80% occur once, and the top ten carry roughly 0.62%. The sequenced sample consisted of memory CD4+ T cells from PBMCs. Documented subset: CD45RA-negative fraction. The receptors were sampled from a man aged 18 to 30 in good health. Some clones in this sample may be carry-over from other donors' samples.

The chain combines TRBV5-4 with TRBJ2-7; D not resolved. With 4 bases removed from V and 1 base from J, the gap between germline ends came to 12 bases. The CDR3 runs to 14 residues. CDR1 SGHNT and CDR2 YYREEE come from the germline V gene (reference sequence). The CDR3 reads CASSPGSVSYEQYF. The CDR3 region has the DNA TGTGCCAGCAGCCCGGGCAGCGTGTCCTACGAGCAGTACTTC.

The chain has TRBV21-1 and TRBJ1-3. TRBV21-1 is recorded as a pseudogene. The CDR3 has 17 amino acids. CDR3 sequence (DNA): TGTGCCAGCAGCAAATCCCCCCCCTGGAGCTCTGGAAACACCATATATTTT. This sequence encodes CASSKSPPWSSGNTIYF.

The chain recombines TRBV6-1 with TRBJ2-3; 7 bases agree with TRBD2. V shed 5 bases and J 1 base; nucleotides not matched to a gene: 6. The CDR3 is made up of 15 amino acids. Germline V gene lookup returns CDR1 MNHNS and CDR2 SASEGT. The CDR3 loop reads CASSTAGMGTDTQYF. CDR3 bases: TGTGCCAGCAGTACAGCGGGAATGGGCACAGATACGCAGTATTTT.

The rearrangement joins TRBV23-1 to TRBJ2-2; maybe TRBD2 (6 bases). TRBV23-1 is recorded as an ORF, its role being uncertain. V lost 6 bases and J 4 bases, leaving 12 bases between the germline ends. The CDR3 has 14 amino acids. The CDR3 DNA sequence: TGCGCCAGCAGACCGCGGGGAGGCACCGGGGAGCTGTTTTTT. Amino acid sequence: CASRPRGGTGELFF.

This chain links TRBV10-3 with TRBJ1-5, with D perhaps matching TRBD1 (5 bases). CDR3 length equals 13 residues. Trimming took 6 bases from V and 5 from J, leaving 11 bases between them. CDR1 and CDR2 from the germline V gene are ENHRY and SYGVKD. CDR3 DNA sequence: TGTGCCATCAGCAGGGATCTGGATCAGCCCCAGCATTTT. Protein product: CAISRDLDQPQHF.

This chain connects TRBV7-8 to TRBJ2-7; D perhaps matches TRBD2 (6 bases). Germline CDR1 is SGHVS and CDR2 is FQNEAQ. The CDR3 is 17 amino acids. Trimming pared 7 bases from V and 3 bases from J, leaving 25 bases between. CDR3 sequence: CASTASSAGGTGYEQYF. The CDR3 nucleotides read TGTGCCAGCACAGCTTCTAGTGCCGGGGGAACGGGCTACGAGCAGTACTTC.

The chain uses TRBV30 and TRBJ2-3; 8 positions match TRBD1. Germline V gives CDR1 GTSNPN, CDR2 SVGIG (reference sequence). The V gene end was trimmed by 0 bases and the J gene end by 3 bases; junction bases not matched to a gene: 2. The CDR3 sequence is 14 residues long. The CDR3 reads CAWSVNRGTDTQYF. Written as DNA, the CDR3 is TGTGCCTGGAGTGTAAACAGGGGGACAGATACGCAGTATTTT.